Each of the 5 T cell receptor beta chains below was sequenced from the same sample in a study of T cells expressing NK-cell markers. TCRdb reprocessed the 5' RACE reads, keeping one entry per CDR3 protein, no DNA. The sample has roughly 380,000 distinct CDR3 sequences. Input material: blood T cells: a sorted CD56 or NKG2C T cell subset, CD4+ or CD8+ T cells, or bulk PBMC T cells (not recorded which). These receptors came from a man between 18 and 69 years old in good health.

The chain links TRBV4-2 to TRBJ2-2; lacking DNA, the TRBD1 call made by TCRdb goes unchecked. CDR1 is LGHNA, CDR2 YNFKEQ, per germline. CDR3 length equals 17 residues. The CDR3 reads CASSQGWGPANTGELFF.

This chain links TRBV20-1 with TRBJ2-4; TCRdb selects TRBD1, and the lack of DNA leaves this call unchecked. The CDR3 has 13 amino acids. Germline V gives CDR1 DFQATT, CDR2 SNEGSKA (reference sequence). The CDR3 spells CSVAGTAKNIQYF.

CDR3 region: CATADRWYEQYF. V is TRBV6-1 and J is TRBJ2-7. The CDR3 runs 12 residues. Germline V lookup: CDR1 MNHNS, CDR2 SASEGT.

V is TRBV30 and J is TRBJ1-2. CDR1 is GTSNPN, CDR2 SVGIG, per germline (reference sequence). The CDR3 extends over 12 amino acids. This CDR3 is CAWSVTGGGYTF.

The chain uses TRBV14 and TRBJ2-1; the D call of TRBD2 rests on TCRdb alone, since no DNA is present to check it. Germline CDR1 is SGHDN and CDR2 is FVKESK. This CDR3 is 20 amino acids long. The chain's CDR3 is CASSLLGLAGGPSSYNEQFF.